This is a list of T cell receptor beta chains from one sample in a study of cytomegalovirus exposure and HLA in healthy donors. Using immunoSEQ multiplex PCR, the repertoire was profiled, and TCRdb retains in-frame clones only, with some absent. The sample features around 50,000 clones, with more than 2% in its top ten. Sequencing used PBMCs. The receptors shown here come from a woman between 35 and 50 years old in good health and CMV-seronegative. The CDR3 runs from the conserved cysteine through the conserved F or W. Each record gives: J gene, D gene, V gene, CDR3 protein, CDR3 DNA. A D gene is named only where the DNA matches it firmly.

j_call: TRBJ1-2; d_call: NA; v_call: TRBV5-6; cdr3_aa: CASSLWLAYTF; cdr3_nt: TGTGCCAGCAGCCTCTGGCTGGCCTACACCTTC
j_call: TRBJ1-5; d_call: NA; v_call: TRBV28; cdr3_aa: CASSLGGRSNQPQHF; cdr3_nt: TGTGCCAGCAGTTTGGGGGGGAGGAGCAATCAGCCCCAGCATTTT
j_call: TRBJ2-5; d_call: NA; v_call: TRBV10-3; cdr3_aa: CAISEPFLAETQYF; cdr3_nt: TGTGCCATCAGTGAGCCCTTTTTGGCAGAGACCCAGTACTTC
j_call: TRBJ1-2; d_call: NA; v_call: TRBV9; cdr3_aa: CASSVGATSNYGYTF; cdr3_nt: TGTGCCAGCAGCGTAGGGGCCACATCTAACTATGGCTACACCTTC
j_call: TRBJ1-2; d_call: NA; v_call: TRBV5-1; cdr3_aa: CASSYGTNYGYTF; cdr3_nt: TGCGCCAGCAGTTATGGCACCAACTATGGCTACACCTTC
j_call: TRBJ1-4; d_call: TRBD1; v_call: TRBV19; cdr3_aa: CASSAPGQVNEKLFF; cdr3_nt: TGTGCCAGTAGTGCGCCGGGACAGGTTAATGAAAAACTGTTTTTT
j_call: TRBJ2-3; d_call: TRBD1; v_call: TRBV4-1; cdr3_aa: CASSQTQQGGDTQYF; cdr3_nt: TGCGCCAGCAGCCAAACTCAACAGGGGGGAGATACGCAGTATTTT
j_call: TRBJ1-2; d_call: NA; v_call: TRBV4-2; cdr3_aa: CASSHEGGQGGYTF; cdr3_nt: TGTGCCAGCAGCCATGAGGGGGGGCAGGGTGGCTACACCTTC
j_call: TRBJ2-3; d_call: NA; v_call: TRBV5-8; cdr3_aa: CASSLKGTDTQYF; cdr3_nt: TGTGCCAGCAGCTTGAAGGGGACAGATACGCAGTATTTT
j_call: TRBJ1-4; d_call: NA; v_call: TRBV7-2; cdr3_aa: CASSERANNEKLFF; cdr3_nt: TGTGCCAGCAGCGAGAGGGCCAATAATGAAAAACTGTTTTTT
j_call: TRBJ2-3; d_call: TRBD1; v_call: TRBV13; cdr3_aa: CASRRQGVNTQYF; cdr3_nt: TGTGCCAGCAGACGACAGGGCGTGAACACGCAGTATTTT
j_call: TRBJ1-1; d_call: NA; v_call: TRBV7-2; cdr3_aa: CASSLRGLEAFF; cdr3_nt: TGTGCCAGCAGCTTAAGAGGGCTAGAAGCTTTCTTT
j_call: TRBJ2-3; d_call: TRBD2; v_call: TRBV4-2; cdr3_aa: CASSQGSGRSSDTQYF; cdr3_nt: TGTGCCAGCAGCCAAGGAAGCGGGAGATCATCAGATACGCAGTATTTT
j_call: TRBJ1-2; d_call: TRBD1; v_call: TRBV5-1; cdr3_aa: CASSSRQGNYGYTF; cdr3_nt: TGCGCCAGCAGCTCACGACAGGGGAACTATGGCTACACCTTC
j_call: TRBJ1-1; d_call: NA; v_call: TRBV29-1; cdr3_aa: CSVAGGFEAFF; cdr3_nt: TGCAGCGTTGCCGGGGGTTTTGAAGCTTTCTTT
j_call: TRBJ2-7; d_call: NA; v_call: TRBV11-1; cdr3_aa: CASSLGYIYDYEQYF; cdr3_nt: TGTGCCAGCAGCTTGGGCTACATCTACGACTACGAGCAGTACTTC
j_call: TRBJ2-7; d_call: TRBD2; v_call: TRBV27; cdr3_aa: CASSLWASGSEEQYF; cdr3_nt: TGTGCCAGCAGTTTATGGGCTAGCGGATCGGAAGAGCAGTACTTC
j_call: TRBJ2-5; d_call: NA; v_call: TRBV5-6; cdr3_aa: CASSSPPNQETQYF; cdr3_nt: TGTGCCAGCAGTTCCCCCCCCAACCAAGAGACCCAGTACTTC
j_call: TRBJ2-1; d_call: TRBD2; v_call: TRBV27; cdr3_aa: CASSKVAGGRWEQFF; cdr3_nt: TGTGCCAGCAGTAAGGTAGCGGGGGGCCGGTGGGAGCAGTTCTTC
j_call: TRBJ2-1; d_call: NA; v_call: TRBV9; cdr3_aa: CASSGGYGQGRDNEQFF; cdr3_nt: TGTGCCAGCAGCGGTGGCTACGGGCAGGGGCGGGACAATGAGCAGTTCTTC
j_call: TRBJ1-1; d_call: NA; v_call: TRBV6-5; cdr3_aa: CASSFGGAGTEAFF; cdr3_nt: TGTGCCAGCAGCTTCGGGGGGGCAGGCACTGAAGCTTTCTTT
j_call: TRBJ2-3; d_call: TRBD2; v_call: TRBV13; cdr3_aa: CASSLPSGSRTDTQYF; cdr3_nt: TGTGCCAGCAGCTTACCTAGCGGGAGCCGCACAGATACGCAGTATTTT
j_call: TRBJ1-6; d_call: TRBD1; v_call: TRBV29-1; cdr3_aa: CSVTGGADSPLHF; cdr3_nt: TGCAGCGTGACAGGGGGCGCGGATTCACCCCTCCACTTT
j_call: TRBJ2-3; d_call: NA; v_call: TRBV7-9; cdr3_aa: CASSKIPGLSQEVPDTQYF; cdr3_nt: TGTGCCAGCAGCAAAATACCGGGCCTCTCCCAGGAGGTTCCAGATACGCAGTATTTT
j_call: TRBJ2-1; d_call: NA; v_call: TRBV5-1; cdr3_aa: CASSPQDRNNEQFF; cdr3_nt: TGCGCCAGCAGCCCTCAAGACAGGAACAATGAGCAGTTCTTC
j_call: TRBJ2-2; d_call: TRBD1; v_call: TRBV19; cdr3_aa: CASSRGTGFSNTGELFF; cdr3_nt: TGTGCCAGTAGTAGAGGGACAGGGTTTTCGAACACCGGGGAGCTGTTTTTT
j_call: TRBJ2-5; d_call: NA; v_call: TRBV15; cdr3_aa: CATSRVQRGAGATQYF; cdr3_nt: TGTGCCACCAGCAGAGTACAACGCGGGGCCGGGGCGACCCAGTACTTC
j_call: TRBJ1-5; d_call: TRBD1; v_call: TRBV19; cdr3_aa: CASSIGTGSLSQPQHF; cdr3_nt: TGTGCCAGTAGTATTGGGACAGGTAGTTTGAGTCAGCCCCAGCATTTT